These T cell receptor beta chains were read from a single sample in a study of shared clonotypes between healthy human individuals. Produced via immunoSEQ multiplex PCR; TCRdb's table is partial and in-frame only. The data contain 550,000 to 800,000 clones, approximately 79% of them singletons. Sample: memory CD4+ T cells sorted from blood. The source of these receptors is a woman in her twenties or thirties in good health. The CDR3 runs from the conserved cysteine through the conserved F or W. Fields, in order: D gene, J gene, clone size, V gene, CDR3 DNA, CDR3 protein. A D gene is named only where the DNA matches it firmly. Clone size is shown for a subset of rows, as once, few, many or a class of expanded clone.

TRBD2,TRBJ2-3,.,TRBV15,TGTGCCACCAGCAGATGGACTAGCCCTTCCACAGATACGCAGTATTTT,CATSRWTSPSTDTQYF
.,TRBJ2-7,once,TRBV18,TGTGCCAGCTCGCCCGCCGGGCCCCCGGCGGACGAGCAGTACTTC,CASSPAGPPADEQYF
.,TRBJ2-7,.,TRBV25-1,TGTGCCAGCAGTGAATTTATAACCTCCTACGAGCAGTACTTC,CASSEFITSYEQYF
TRBD2,TRBJ2-1,.,TRBV2,TGTGCCAGCAGCGAACTAGCGGGGGCTAGCAATGAGCAGTTCTTC,CASSELAGASNEQFF
.,TRBJ2-7,.,TRBV19,TGTGCCAGTAGTAGGGGCAGGTCCGAGCAGTACTTC,CASSRGRSEQYF
.,TRBJ2-7,few,TRBV29-1,TGCAGCGTTGTAAAGGGATCCTCCTACGAGCAGTACTTC,CSVVKGSSYEQYF
TRBD1,TRBJ2-7,few,TRBV6-6,TGTGCCAGCAGTTACGGCGAGGACAGGCATAGCGCTGGGCAGTACTTC,CASSYGEDRHSAGQYF
.,TRBJ2-7,.,TRBV5-4,TGTGCCAGCAGCTTGCGGCAGGGCTCCTACGAGCAGTACTTC,CASSLRQGSYEQYF
.,TRBJ1-3,.,TRBV2,TGTGCCAGCAGTGGAGGGGATAGCTCTGGAAACACCATATATTTT,CASSGGDSSGNTIYF
.,TRBJ2-3,.,TRBV27,TGTGCCAGCAGTTCTCCGAACAGGGGAGGGGATACGCAGTATTTT,CASSSPNRGGDTQYF
.,TRBJ1-1,.,TRBV11-1,TGTGCCAGCAGCTTACTGGAGGACACTGAAGCTTTCTTT,CASSLLEDTEAFF
.,TRBJ2-1,.,TRBV27,TGTGCCAGCAGCCTCCCCCCGGGGGTAGCGGTATACAATGAGCAGTTCTTC,CASSLPPGVAVYNEQFF
.,TRBJ1-3,.,TRBV29-1,TGCAGCGTTGGGCTGAATTATGGAAACACCATATATTTT,CSVGLNYGNTIYF
TRBD2,TRBJ2-2,.,TRBV6-6,TGTGCCAGCAGTTATGGTCCTAGCGGCACCGGGGAGCTGTTTTTT,CASSYGPSGTGELFF
.,TRBJ1-3,once,TRBV6-5,TGTGCCAGCAGTTCCAACAGAGGCTCTGGAAACACCATATATTTT,CASSSNRGSGNTIYF
.,TRBJ2-5,.,TRBV5-4,TGTGCCAGCAGCTTGAAGAGGACCACAGAGACCCAGTACTTC,CASSLKRTTETQYF
.,TRBJ1-1,.,TRBV10-2,TGCGCCAGCAGCTTCCAAGGGACTGAAGCTTTCTTT,CASSFQGTEAFF
TRBD1,TRBJ2-7,.,TRBV5-1,TGCGCCAGCAGCCGGACAGGGGGAGGCTACGAGCAGTACTTC,CASSRTGGGYEQYF
TRBD2,TRBJ2-2,few,TRBV7-3,TGTGCCAGCAGCACCGGACTAGCGGGCACCGGGGAGCTGTTTTTT,CASSTGLAGTGELFF
.,TRBJ1-5,.,TRBV19,TGTGCCAGTAGTATCGGGGTAAATAATCAGCCCCAGCATTTT,CASSIGVNNQPQHF
.,TRBJ2-5,.,TRBV5-6,TGTGCCAGCAGTGGGGGGGAGACCCAGTACTTC,CASSGGETQYF
.,TRBJ2-5,.,TRBV5-4,TGTGCCAGCAGCCCCGGACCGCTTCCGGGTACCCAGTACTTC,CASSPGPLPGTQYF
TRBD2,TRBJ2-2,.,TRBV5-5,TGTGCCAGCCTAGCGGGAGGGCTGGACACCGGGGAGCTGTTTTTT,CASLAGGLDTGELFF
.,TRBJ2-6,.,TRBV19,TGTGCCAGTCATCGGGGCACTGGGGCCAACGTCCTGACTTTC,CASHRGTGANVLTF
.,TRBJ1-2,few,TRBV7-6,TGTGCCAGCAGCCAACTTATTCAGGGAATAAACTATGGCTACACCTTC,CASSQLIQGINYGYTF
.,TRBJ2-3,few,TRBV27,TGTGCCAGCAGTAGGGCGGGCCCTAGCACAGATACGCAGTATTTT,CASSRAGPSTDTQYF
TRBD1,TRBJ2-2,.,TRBV5-1,TGCGCCAGCAGCTTGGGGGACAGCGGGGAGCTGTTTTTT,CASSLGDSGELFF
TRBD2,TRBJ2-1,.,TRBV11-2,TGTGCCAGCAGCTTAGATGGGCGGGCTAGCGGGAGTGATGAGCAGTTCTTC,CASSLDGRASGSDEQFF
.,TRBJ2-7,few,TRBV27,TGTGCCAGCAGTCCAAGGGGGGTTAACGGGTACGAGCAGTACTTC,CASSPRGVNGYEQYF
TRBD1,TRBJ1-1,.,TRBV11-2,TGTGCCAGCAGCACCGGACAGGGTGAATTAGCTTTCTTT,CASSTGQGELAFF
.,TRBJ1-4,once,TRBV2,TGTGCCAGCAGTGAACAGTCGGGTGAAAAACTGTTTTTT,CASSEQSGEKLFF
TRBD2,TRBJ2-1,.,TRBV5-1,TGCGCCAGCAGTCCTAGCGGGAGCCGCAATGAGCAGTTCTTC,CASSPSGSRNEQFF
.,TRBJ2-7,.,TRBV28,TGTGCCAGCAGTTTATTCCTAGCGAGCTCCTACGAGCAGTACTTC,CASSLFLASSYEQYF
.,TRBJ1-4,.,TRBV15,TGTGCCACCAGGGGGGGGTCTTATGAAAAACTGTTTTTT,CATRGGSYEKLFF
TRBD1,TRBJ1-5,once,TRBV30,TGTGCCTGGAGTGTACAGGGGTCTTATCAGCCCCAGCATTTT,CAWSVQGSYQPQHF
TRBD2,TRBJ2-3,.,TRBV28,TGTGCCAGCAGTTGGAGCGGGAGGGCCCGCGCAGATACGCAGTATTTT,CASSWSGRARADTQYF
TRBD1,TRBJ1-4,.,TRBV7-2,TGTGCCAGCAGCACTAGGACAGGGGGCCTGTTTGCAACTAATGAAAAACTGTTTTTT,CASSTRTGGLFATNEKLFF
.,TRBJ2-2,once,TRBV7-2,TGTGCCAGCAGCTTGGCTAGCTGGAACACCGGGGAGCTGTTTTTT,CASSLASWNTGELFF
.,TRBJ2-3,.,TRBV7-2,TGTGCCAGCAGCTTAGGGGGGGAGACTAGCACAGATACGCAGTATTTT,CASSLGGETSTDTQYF
TRBD1,TRBJ2-2,.,TRBV15,TGTGCCACCAGGGACGGGGACAGGGAGTCTACCGGGGAGCTGTTTTTT,CATRDGDRESTGELFF
.,TRBJ2-1,.,TRBV10-3,TGTGCCATCAGTGAGTCTTCCCCACACAATGAGCAGTTCTTC,CAISESSPHNEQFF
TRBD1,TRBJ1-2,many,TRBV14,TGTGCCAGCAGGCATACAGGGGGCTATGGCTACACCTTC,CASRHTGGYGYTF
.,TRBJ2-7,once,TRBV27,TGTGCCAGCAGTACCTATGTGGCCCCCGAGCAGTACTTC,CASSTYVAPEQYF
.,TRBJ2-7,.,TRBV19,TGTGCCAGTAGTATAGGGGCAGCCGGGCCTTACGAGCAGTACTTC,CASSIGAAGPYEQYF
.,TRBJ2-7,few,TRBV25-1,TGTGCCAGCAGTGCCGGAGGAGCTTACGAGCAGTACTTC,CASSAGGAYEQYF
TRBD1,TRBJ2-1,.,TRBV9,TGTGCCAGGAGGGGGCGAATCTACAATGAGCAGTTCTTC,CARRGRIYNEQFF
.,TRBJ2-5,.,TRBV7-3,TGTGCCAGCAGCTTAAACGGGTTAGAGACCCAGTACTTC,CASSLNGLETQYF
TRBD1,TRBJ2-7,.,TRBV6-1,TGTGCCAGCAGTAGGGACAGTCCTAGCTCCTACGAGCAGTACTTC,CASSRDSPSSYEQYF
TRBD2,TRBJ2-1,.,TRBV11-2,TGTGCCAGCAGCGCGGGACTAGCCGTAGAGCAGTTCTTC,CASSAGLAVEQFF
TRBD1,TRBJ1-1,.,TRBV29-1,TGCAGCACTGATAGGACAGGGAATGAAGCTTTCTTT,CSTDRTGNEAFF
.,TRBJ2-3,.,TRBV28,TGTGCCAGCAGGGCCGGGGGCCCGGGGAATACGCAGTATTTT,CASRAGGPGNTQYF
.,TRBJ1-1,.,TRBV6-5,TGTGCCAGCAGTTCGCACCAGGGGTTAGGGACTGAAGCTTTCTTT,CASSSHQGLGTEAFF
.,TRBJ2-5,.,TRBV6-1,TGTGCCAGCAGTGAGTGGGGCATCGGGCGTGAAGAGACCCAGTACTTC,CASSEWGIGREETQYF
.,TRBJ2-7,.,TRBV21-1,TGTGCCAGCAGCAAAGCGCACGGGAATTGGGACGAGCAGTACTTC,CASSKAHGNWDEQYF
.,TRBJ2-7,.,TRBV19,TGTGCCAGTAGTATATCGGATTCCTTCTACGAGCAGTACTTC,CASSISDSFYEQYF